This T cell receptor beta chain derives from a study of vaccination effects on CD4 cells after COVID-19. In regard to this clone: Its matching antigen is unknown.

Profiled with immunoSEQ multiplex PCR; TCRdb holds only in-frame clones, not every one. The sample contains roughly 55,000 clones, roughly three quarters of which appear only once. This CDR3 spans 14 amino acids. With 4 bases removed from V and 0 bases from J, the gap between germline ends came to 4 bases. Germline CDR1 is SGHDN and CDR2 is FVKESK. Expansion with viral peptide pools was applied to antigen-specific CD4+ T cells by the ViraFEST assay prior to sequencing. Isolating CD4+ T cells followed ten to eleven days of culture. Everyone in the study got two shots of either the BNT162b2 or mRNA-1273 vaccine.

The sequences come from CD4+ T cells from PBMCs cultured with HCoV-OC43 spike peptides, collected after COVID-19 vaccination. Subset: HCoV-OC43 spike overlapping peptide pool stimulation. This sequence originates from a human donor who received a COVID-19 vaccine. V is TRBV14 and J is TRBJ2-6; D remains unclear. The CDR3 coding sequence is TGTGCCAGCAGCCGGTACTCTGGGGCCAACGTCCTGACTTTC. Protein sequence: CASSRYSGANVLTF.